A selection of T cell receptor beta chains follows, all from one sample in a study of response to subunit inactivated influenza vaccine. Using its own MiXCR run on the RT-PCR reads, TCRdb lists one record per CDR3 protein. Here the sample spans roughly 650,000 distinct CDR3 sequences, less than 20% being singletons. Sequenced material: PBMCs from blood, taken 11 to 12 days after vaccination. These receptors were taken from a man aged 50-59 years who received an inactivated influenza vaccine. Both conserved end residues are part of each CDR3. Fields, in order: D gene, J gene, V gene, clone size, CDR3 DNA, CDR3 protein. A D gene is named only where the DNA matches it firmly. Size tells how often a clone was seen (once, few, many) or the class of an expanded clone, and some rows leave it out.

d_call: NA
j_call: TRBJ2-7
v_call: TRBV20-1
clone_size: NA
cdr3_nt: TGCAGTGCTAGGGGGTTCGGGAGTTCCTACGAGCAGTACTTC
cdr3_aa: CSARGFGSSYEQYF

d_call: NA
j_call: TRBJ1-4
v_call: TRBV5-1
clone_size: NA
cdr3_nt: TGCGCCAGCAGCTTGGATGAGGGTGATGGAACTAATGAAAAACTGTTTTTT
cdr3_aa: CASSLDEGDGTNEKLFF

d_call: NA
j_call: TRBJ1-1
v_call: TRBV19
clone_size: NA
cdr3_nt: TGTGCCAGTAGTCGGTACAGGAACACTGAAGCTTTCTTT
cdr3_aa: CASSRYRNTEAFF

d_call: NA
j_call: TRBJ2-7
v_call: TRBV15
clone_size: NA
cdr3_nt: TGTGCCACCAGCAGAGATCCACAGACCTACGAGCAGTACTTC
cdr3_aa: CATSRDPQTYEQYF

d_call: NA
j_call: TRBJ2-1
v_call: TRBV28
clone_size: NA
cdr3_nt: TGTGCCAGCAGTCCCCCCACTAGAAGGAATGAGCAGTTCTTC
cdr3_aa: CASSPPTRRNEQFF

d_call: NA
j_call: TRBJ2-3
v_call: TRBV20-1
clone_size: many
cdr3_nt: TGCAGTGCAGGGGCGGGATACGATACGCAGTATTTT
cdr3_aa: CSAGAGYDTQYF

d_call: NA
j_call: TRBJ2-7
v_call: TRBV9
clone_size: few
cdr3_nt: TGTGCCAGCAGCGTATCGTGGAACAACCTCTACGAGCAGTACTTC
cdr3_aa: CASSVSWNNLYEQYF

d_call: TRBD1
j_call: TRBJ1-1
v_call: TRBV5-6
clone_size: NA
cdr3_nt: TGTGCCAGCAGTAGGACAGGGAACCCTGAAGCTTTCTTT
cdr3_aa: CASSRTGNPEAFF

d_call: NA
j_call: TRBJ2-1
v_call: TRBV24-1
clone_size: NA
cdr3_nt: TGTGCCACCAGTGATTTCCGGGCCCACAATGAGCAGTTCTTC
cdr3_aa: CATSDFRAHNEQFF

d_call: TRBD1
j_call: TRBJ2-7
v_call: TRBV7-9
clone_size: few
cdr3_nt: TGTGCCAGCAGCTTCGACAGGGGCGAGCAGTACTTC
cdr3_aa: CASSFDRGEQYF

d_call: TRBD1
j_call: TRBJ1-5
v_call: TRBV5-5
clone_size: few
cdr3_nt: TGTGCCAGCAGCTTGGTTGGACAGGGTTATAGCAATCAGCCCCAGCATTTT
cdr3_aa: CASSLVGQGYSNQPQHF

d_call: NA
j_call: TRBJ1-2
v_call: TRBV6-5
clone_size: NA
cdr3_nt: TGTGCCAGCAGTTACGTCTCCCGAGGGGGCTACACCTTC
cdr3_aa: CASSYVSRGGYTF

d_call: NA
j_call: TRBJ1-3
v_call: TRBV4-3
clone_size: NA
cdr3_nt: TGCGCCAGCAGCCAAGATGTTGCGTCTGGAAACACCATATATTTT
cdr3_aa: CASSQDVASGNTIYF

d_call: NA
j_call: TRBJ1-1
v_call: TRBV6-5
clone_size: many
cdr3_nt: TGTGCCAGCAGTTACTCGGAATTGAACACTGAAGCTTTCTTT
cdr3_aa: CASSYSELNTEAFF

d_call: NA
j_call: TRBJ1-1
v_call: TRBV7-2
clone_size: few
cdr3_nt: TGTGCCAGCAGCTTTGCGGGGTCCTCATTCACTGAAGCTTTCTTT
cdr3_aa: CASSFAGSSFTEAFF

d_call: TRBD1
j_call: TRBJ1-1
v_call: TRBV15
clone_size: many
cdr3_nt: TGTGCCACCAGCAGGGAGGACAGGGGCTCTTCTGAAGCTTTCTTT
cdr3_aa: CATSREDRGSSEAFF

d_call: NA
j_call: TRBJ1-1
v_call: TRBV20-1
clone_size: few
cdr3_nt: TGCAGTGCTAGAGATATTACGAGGAACACTGAAGCTTTCTTT
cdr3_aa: CSARDITRNTEAFF

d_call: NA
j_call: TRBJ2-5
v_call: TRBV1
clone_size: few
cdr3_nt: TGCACCAGCAGCCAAGATTTGGAGGGGGACCAAGAGACCCAGTACTTC
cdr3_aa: CTSSQDLEGDQETQYF

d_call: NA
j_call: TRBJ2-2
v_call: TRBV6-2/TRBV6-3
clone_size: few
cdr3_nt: TGTGCCAGCAGTTACACGGGGAGCACCGGGGAGCTGTTTTTT
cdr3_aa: CASSYTGSTGELFF

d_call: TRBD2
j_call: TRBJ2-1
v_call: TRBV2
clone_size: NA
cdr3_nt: TGTGCCTCTCCTAGGGGCGGGAGGGGGCCGGGTGAGCAGTTCTTC
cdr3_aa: CASPRGGRGPGEQFF

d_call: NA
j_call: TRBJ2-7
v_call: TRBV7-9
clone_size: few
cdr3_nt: TGTGCCAGCAGGGCAATTAGCGGCAGTGAATACGAGCAGTACTTC
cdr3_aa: CASRAISGSEYEQYF

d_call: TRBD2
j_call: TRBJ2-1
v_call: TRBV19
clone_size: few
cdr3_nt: TGTGCCAGTAGGCCCCGGGGGGGAGGGCCTTCCAATGAGCAGTTCTTC
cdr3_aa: CASRPRGGGPSNEQFF

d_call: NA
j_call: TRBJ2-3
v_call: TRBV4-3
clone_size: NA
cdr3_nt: TGCGCCAGCAGCCAAGACCCAGAGGGACTGACGAACACAGATACGCAGTATTTT
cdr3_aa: CASSQDPEGLTNTDTQYF